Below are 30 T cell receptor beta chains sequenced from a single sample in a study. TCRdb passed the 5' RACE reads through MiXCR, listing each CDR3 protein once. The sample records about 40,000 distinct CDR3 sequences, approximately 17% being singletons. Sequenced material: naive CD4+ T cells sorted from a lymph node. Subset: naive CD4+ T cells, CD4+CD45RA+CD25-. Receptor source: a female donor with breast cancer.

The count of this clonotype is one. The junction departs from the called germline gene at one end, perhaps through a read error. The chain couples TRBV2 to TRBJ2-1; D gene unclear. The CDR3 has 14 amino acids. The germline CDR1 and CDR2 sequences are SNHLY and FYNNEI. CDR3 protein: CASNLDNAYNEQSF. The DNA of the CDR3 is TGTGCCAGCAACCTAGATAATGCCTACAATGAGCAGTCCTTC.

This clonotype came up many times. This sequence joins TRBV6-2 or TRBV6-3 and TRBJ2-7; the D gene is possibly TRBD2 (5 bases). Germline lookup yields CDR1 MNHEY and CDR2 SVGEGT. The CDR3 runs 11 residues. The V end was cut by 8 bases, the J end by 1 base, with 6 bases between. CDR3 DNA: TGTGCCAGCCGGGATTCCTACGAGCAGTACTTC. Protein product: CASRDSYEQYF.

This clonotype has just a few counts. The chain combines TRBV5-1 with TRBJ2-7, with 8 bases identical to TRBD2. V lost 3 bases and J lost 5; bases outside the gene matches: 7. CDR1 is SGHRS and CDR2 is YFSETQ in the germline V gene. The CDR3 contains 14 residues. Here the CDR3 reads CASSSGGLDHEQYF. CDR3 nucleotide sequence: TGCGCCAGCAGCTCCGGGGGACTAGACCACGAGCAGTACTTC.

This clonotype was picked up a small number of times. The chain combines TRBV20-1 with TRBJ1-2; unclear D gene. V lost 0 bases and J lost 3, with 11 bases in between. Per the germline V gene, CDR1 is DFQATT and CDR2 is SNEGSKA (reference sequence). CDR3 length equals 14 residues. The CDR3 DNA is TGCAGTGCTAGAGATTATCGGCAGCACTATGGCTACACCTTC. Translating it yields CSARDYRQHYGYTF.

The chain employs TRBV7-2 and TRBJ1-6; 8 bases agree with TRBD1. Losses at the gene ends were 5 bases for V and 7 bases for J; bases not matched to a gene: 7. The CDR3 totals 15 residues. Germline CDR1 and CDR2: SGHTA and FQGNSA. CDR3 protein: CASSDRTGTNSPLHF. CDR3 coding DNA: TGTGCCAGCAGCGATAGGACAGGGACAAATTCACCCCTCCACTTT. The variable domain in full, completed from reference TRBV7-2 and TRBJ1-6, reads GAGVSQSPSNKVTEKGKDVELRCDPISGHTALYWYRQSLGQGLEFLIYFQGNSAPDKSGLPSDRFSAERTGGSVSTLTIQRTQQEDSAVYLCASSDRTGTNSPLHFGNGTRLTVT.

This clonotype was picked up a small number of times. In DNA, the CDR3 is TGCAGCGTTGTGGCGACCGCAGATACGCAGTATTTT. Residues: CSVVATADTQYF. The rearrangement joins TRBV29-1 to TRBJ2-3; D is ambiguous. Germline V CDR1 and CDR2: SQVTM, ANQGSEA. The CDR3 loop spans 12 amino acids. V was trimmed by 4 bases and J by 4 bases, leaving 9 bases between them.

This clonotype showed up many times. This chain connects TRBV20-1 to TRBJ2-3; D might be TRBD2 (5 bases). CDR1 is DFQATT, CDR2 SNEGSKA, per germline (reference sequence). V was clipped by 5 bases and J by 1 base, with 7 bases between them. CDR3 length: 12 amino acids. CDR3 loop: CSARSGTDTQYF. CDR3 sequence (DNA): TGCAGTGCTCGTAGCGGCACAGATACGCAGTATTTT.

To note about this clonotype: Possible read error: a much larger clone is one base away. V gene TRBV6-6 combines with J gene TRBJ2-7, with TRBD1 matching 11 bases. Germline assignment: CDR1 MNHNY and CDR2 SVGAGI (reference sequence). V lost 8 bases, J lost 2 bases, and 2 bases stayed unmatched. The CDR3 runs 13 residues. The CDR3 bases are TGTGCCAGCGGGGGACAGGGGGCCTACGAGCAGTACTTC. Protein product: CASGGQGAYEQYF.

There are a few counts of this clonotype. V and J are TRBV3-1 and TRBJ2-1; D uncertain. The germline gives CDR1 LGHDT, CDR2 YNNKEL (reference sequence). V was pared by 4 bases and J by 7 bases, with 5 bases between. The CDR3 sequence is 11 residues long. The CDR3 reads CASSLENEQFF. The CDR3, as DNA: TGTGCCAGCAGCCTCGAGAATGAGCAGTTCTTC.

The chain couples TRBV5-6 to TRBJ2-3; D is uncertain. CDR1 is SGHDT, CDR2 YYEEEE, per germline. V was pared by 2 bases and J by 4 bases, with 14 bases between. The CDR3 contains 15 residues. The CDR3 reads CASSFYMGRSDTQYF. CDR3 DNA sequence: TGTGCCAGCAGCTTTTACATGGGAAGGTCAGATACGCAGTATTTT. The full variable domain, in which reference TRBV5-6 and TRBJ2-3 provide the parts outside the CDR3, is DAGVTQSPTHLIKTRGQQVTLRCSPKSGHDTVSWYQQALGQGPQFIFQYYEEEERQRGNFPDRFSGHQFPNYSSELNVNALLLGDSALYLCASSFYMGRSDTQYFGPGTRLTVL.

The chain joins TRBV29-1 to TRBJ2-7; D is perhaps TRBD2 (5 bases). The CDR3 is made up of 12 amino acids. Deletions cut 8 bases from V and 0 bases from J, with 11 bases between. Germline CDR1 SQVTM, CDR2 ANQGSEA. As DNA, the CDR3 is TGCAGCTGGGCTACTAGCTCCTACGAGCAGTACTTC. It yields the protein CSWATSSYEQYF.

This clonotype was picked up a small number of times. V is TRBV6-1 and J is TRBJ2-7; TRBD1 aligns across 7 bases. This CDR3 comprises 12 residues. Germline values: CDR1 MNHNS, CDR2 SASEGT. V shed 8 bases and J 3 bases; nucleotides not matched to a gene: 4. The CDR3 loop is CASGTDYYEQYF. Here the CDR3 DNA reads TGTGCCAGCGGGACAGACTACTACGAGCAGTACTTC.

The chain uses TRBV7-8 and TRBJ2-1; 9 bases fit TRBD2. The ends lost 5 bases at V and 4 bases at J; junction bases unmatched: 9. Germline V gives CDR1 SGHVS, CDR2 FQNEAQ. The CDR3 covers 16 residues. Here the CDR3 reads CASSPTSGRLYNEQFF. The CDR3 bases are TGTGCCAGCAGCCCCACAAGCGGGAGGTTGTACAATGAGCAGTTCTTC.

CDR3 sequence: CASSLRLVAGGHEQYF. In nucleotides, the CDR3 is TGTGCCAGCAGCTTGAGACTGGTGGCAGGGGGCCACGAGCAGTACTTC. This chain links TRBV5-5 with TRBJ2-7; 8 bases fit TRBD1. Trimming took 1 base from V and 5 from J; bases not matched to a gene: 11. This CDR3 comprises 16 residues. Germline loops: CDR1 SGHKS, CDR2 YYEKEE (reference sequence). The full variable domain, completed using reference TRBV5-5 and TRBJ2-7, is DAGVTQSPTHLIKTRGQQVTLRCSPISGHKSVSWYQQVLGQGPQFIFQYYEKEERGRGNFPDRFSARQFPNYSSELNVNALLLGDSALYLCASSLRLVAGGHEQYFGPGTRLTVT.

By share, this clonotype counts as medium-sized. CDR3 sequence (DNA): TGTGCCAGCAGTTACGGGGCAGGGTATGGCTACACCTTC. It codes for CASSYGAGYGYTF. The chain is built from TRBV6-5 and TRBJ1-2; D is perhaps TRBD1 (5 bases). V was clipped by 2 bases and J by 5 bases, with 9 bases between them. The V gene's germline CDR1 is MNHEY and CDR2 SVGAGI. This CDR3 contains 13 residues.

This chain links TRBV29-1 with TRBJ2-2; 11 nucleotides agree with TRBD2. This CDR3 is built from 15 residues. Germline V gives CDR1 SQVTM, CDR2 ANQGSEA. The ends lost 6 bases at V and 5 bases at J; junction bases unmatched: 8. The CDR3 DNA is TGCAGCGTAACTATAGCGGGAGGGAGTACCGGGGAGCTGTTTTTT. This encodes CSVTIAGGSTGELFF.

The CDR3 DNA follows: TGCGCCAGCAGCCAAGAAAGGGACGAGCAGTACTTC. This sequence encodes CASSQERDEQYF. The chain is built from TRBV4-3 and TRBJ2-7; D call uncertain. The V end was cut by 0 bases, the J end by 5 bases, with 5 bases between. Germline V gene data show CDR1 as LGHNA and CDR2 as YSLEER. The CDR3 is 12 amino acids.

The CDR3 loop is CASSVPGQGAYEQYF. Written as DNA, the CDR3 is TGTGCCAGCAGCGTTCCGGGACAGGGGGCTTACGAGCAGTACTTC. The chain couples TRBV7-2 to TRBJ2-7; 12 bases match TRBD1. This CDR3 has 15 amino acids. After removal of 5 bases from V and 4 bases from J, the junction contained 6 bases not matched to a gene. Germline V gene lookup returns CDR1 SGHTA and CDR2 FQGNSA.

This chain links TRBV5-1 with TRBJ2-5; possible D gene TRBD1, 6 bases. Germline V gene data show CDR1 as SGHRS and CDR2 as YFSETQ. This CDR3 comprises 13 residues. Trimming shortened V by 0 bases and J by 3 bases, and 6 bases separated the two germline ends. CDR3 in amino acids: CASSLEGEETQYF. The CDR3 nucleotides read TGCGCCAGCAGCTTGGAGGGGGAAGAGACCCAGTACTTC.

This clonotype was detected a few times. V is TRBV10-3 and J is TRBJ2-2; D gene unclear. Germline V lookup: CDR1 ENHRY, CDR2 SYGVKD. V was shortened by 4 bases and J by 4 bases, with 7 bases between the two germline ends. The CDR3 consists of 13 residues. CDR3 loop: CAISVESTGELFF. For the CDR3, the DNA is TGTGCCATCAGTGTGGAGTCCACCGGGGAGCTGTTTTTT.

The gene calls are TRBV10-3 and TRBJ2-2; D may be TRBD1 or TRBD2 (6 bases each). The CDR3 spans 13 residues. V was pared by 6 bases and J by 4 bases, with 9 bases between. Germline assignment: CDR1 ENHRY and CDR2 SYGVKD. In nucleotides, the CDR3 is TGTGCCATCAGGGGGGGCCTCACCGGGGAGCTGTTTTTT. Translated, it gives CAIRGGLTGELFF.

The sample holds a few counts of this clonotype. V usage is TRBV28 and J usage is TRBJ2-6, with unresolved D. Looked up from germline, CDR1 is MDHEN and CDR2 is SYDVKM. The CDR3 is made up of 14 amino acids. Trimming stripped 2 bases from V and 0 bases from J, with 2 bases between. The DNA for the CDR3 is TGTGCCAGCAGTTTAGCCTCTGGGGCCAACGTCCTGACTTTC. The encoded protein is CASSLASGANVLTF.

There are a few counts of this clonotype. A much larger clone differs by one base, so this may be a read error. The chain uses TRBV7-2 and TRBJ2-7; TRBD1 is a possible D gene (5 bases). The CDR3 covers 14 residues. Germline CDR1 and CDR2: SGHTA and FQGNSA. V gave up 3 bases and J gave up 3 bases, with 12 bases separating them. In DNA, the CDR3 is TGTGCCAGCAGCTTGGGGCCCGGCCTCTACGAGCAGTACTTC. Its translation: CASSLGPGLYEQYF.

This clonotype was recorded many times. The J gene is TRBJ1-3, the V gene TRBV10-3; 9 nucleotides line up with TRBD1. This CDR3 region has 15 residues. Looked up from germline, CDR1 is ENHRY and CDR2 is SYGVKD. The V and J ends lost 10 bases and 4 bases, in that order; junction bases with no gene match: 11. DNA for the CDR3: TGTGCCAGCAGCGAGCTACAGGGGGCCGGAAACACCATATATTTT. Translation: CASSELQGAGNTIYF.

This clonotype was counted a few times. The CDR3 loop reads CASSRTRADTQYF. The CDR3 coding sequence is TGTGCCAGCAGCCGAACCCGCGCCGATACGCAGTATTTT. The rearrangement links TRBV7-3 to TRBJ2-3; no definite D call. V was pared by 5 bases and J by 6 bases, with 12 bases between. CDR3 length: 13 residues. Germline lookup yields CDR1 SGHTA and CDR2 FQGTGA. The complete variable domain, with remaining parts taken from reference TRBV7-3 and TRBJ2-3, reads GAGVSQTPSNKVTEKGKYVELRCDPISGHTALYWYRQSLGQGPEFLIYFQGTGAADDSGLPNDRFFAVRPEGSVSTLKIQRTERGDSAVYLCASSRTRADTQYFGPGTRLTVL.

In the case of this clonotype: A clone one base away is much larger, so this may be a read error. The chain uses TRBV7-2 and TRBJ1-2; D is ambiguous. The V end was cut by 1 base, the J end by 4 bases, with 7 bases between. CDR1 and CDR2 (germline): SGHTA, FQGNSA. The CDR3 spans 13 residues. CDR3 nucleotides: TGTGCCAGCAGCTTAGGCCTAACCTATGGCTACACCTTC. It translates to CASSLGLTYGYTF.

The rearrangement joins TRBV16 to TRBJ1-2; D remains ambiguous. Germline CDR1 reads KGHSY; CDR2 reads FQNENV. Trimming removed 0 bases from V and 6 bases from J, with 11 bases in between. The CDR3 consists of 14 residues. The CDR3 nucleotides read TGTGCCAGCAGCCAATCAGATGGGGTAAATGGCTACACCTTC. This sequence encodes CASSQSDGVNGYTF.

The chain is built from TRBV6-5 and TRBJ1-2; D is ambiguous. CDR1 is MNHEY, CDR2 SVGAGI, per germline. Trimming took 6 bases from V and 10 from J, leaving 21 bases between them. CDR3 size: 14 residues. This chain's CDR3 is CASRKSGFSGVYTF. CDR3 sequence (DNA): TGTGCCAGCAGGAAATCAGGCTTCTCTGGGGTCTACACCTTC.

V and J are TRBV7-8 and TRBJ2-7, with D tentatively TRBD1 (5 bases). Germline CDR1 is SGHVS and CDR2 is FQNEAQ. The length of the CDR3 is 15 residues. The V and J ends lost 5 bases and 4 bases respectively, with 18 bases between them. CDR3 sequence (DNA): TGTGCCAGCAGCCCCACTTGGACACGTCTTTACGAGCAGTACTTC. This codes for CASSPTWTRLYEQYF.

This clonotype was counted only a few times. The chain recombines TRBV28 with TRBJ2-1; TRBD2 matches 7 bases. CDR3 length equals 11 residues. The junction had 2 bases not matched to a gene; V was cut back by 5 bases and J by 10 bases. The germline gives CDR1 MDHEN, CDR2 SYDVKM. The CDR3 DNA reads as TGTGCCAGCAGTGGGAGGGCCGAGCAGTTCTTC. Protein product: CASSGRAEQFF. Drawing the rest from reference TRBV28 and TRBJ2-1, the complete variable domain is DVKVTQSSRYLVKRTGEKVFLECVQDMDHENMFWYRQDPGLGLRLIYFSYDVKMKEKGDIPEGYSVSREKKERFSLILESASTNQTSMYLCASSGRAEQFFGPGTRLTVL.